This T cell receptor (beta chain) was found in a study of blood T cells in healthy people across ages. Study observations and caveats: Age showed a roughly linear inverse relationship with TCR beta diversity per million T cells. Investigators viewed diversity estimates from one million T cells as underestimates, the study reported.

With respect to this clonotype: The antigen is undetermined.

A second PCR of about 6 to 12 cycles used a sample-barcoded 5' primer and a J-beta primer mix. TCRdb reprocessed the 5' RACE reads with MiXCR, giving one entry per CDR3 protein. Of 650,000 or so distinct CDR3 sequences in the sample, roughly half were seen once. In germline, CDR1 is SGHTA, CDR2 FQGNSA. V lost 1 base, J lost 4 bases, and 5 bases stayed unmatched. The CDR3 has 15 residues. Donor samples were obtained from healthy Caucasian individuals from Russia, aged about 6 to 95. Sample: blood. This rearrangement joins TRBV7-2 to TRBJ2-3; 7 positions match TRBD1. The source of this sequence is a woman older than 75 in good health. DNA for the CDR3: TGTGCCAGCAGCTTAGTTCCAGGGGGAGCAGATACGCAGTATTTT. This translates into CASSLVPGGADTQYF.